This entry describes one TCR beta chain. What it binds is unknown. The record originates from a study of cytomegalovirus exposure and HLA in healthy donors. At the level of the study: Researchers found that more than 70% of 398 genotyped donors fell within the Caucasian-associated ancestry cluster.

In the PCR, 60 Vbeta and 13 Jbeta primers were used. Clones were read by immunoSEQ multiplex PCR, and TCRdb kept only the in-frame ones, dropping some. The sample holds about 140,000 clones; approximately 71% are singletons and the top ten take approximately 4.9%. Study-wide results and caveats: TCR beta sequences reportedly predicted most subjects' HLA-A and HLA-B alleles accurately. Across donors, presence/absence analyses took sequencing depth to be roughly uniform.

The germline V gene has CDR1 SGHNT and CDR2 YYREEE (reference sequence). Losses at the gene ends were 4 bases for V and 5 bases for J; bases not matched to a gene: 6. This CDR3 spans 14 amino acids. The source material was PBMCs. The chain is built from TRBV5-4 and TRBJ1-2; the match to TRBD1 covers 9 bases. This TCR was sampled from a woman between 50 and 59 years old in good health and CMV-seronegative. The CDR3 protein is CASSPQGAGYGYTF. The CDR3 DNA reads TGTGCCAGCAGCCCACAGGGGGCGGGATATGGCTACACCTTC.